Given below is one T cell receptor (beta chain) in context. The record originates from a study of cytomegalovirus exposure and HLA in healthy donors. The study ran its PCR with 60 Vbeta and 13 Jbeta primers. Measured with immunoSEQ multiplex PCR; TCRdb has only the in-frame clones, and not every one. This table has around 140,000 clones, 75% to 80% appearing once. The CDR3 sequence is 13 residues long. Germline-derived CDR1 and CDR2 are SGHDT and YYEEEE. V gave up 4 bases and J gave up 7 bases, with 9 bases separating them. This receptor was taken from a woman aged 55 to 70 in good health and CMV-seronegative. The chain combines TRBV5-6 with TRBJ1-6; D may be TRBD1 (6 bases). Sequencing was performed on PBMCs. Here the CDR3 reads CASSQDRNSPLHF. The CDR3 DNA reads as TGTGCCAGCAGCCAAGACAGGAATTCACCCCTCCACTTT.